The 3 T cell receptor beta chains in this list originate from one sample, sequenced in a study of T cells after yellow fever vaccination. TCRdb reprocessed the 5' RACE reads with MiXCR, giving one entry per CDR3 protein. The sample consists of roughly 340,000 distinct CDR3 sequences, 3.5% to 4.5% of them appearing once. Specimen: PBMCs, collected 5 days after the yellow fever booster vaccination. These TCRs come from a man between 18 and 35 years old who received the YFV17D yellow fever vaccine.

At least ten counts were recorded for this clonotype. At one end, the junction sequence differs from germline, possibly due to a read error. The chain's CDR3 is CASSPRTSPDTQYF. Written as DNA, the CDR3 is TGTGCCAGCAGCCCTCGGACTAGTCCAGATACGCAGTATTTT. This chain uses TRBV5-1 with TRBJ2-3; 7 bases map to TRBD2. This CDR3 region has 14 residues. Germline CDR1 SGHRS, CDR2 YFSETQ.

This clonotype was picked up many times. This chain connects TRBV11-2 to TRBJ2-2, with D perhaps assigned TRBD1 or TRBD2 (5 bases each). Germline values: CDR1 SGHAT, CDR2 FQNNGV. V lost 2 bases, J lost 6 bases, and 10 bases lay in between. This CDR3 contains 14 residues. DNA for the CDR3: TGTGCCAGCAGCTTATTTAGGGGAGCCGGGGAGCTGTTTTTT. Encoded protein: CASSLFRGAGELFF.

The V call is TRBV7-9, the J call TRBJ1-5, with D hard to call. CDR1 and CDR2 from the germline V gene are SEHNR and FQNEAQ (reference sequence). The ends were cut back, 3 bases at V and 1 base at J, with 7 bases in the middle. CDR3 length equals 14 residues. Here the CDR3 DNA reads TGTGCCAGCAGCTTGCAGAGCAGCAATCAGCCCCAGCATTTT. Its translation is CASSLQSSNQPQHF.